A selection of T cell receptor beta chains follows, all from one sample in a study of PD-L1 blockade in urothelial cancer. Repertoires were generated with immunoSEQ multiplex PCR, while TCRdb's copy carries only in-frame clones and drops some. The data hold roughly 51,000 clones, with 70% to 80% observed a single time. The source was PBMCs, collected around atezolizumab (anti-PD-L1) treatment. Source of these receptors: a man aged 70-80 years with urothelial cancer. CDR3s include the opening cysteine and the closing phenylalanine or tryptophan. D genes are given only for firm matches. Rows may omit the clone size; those that give it use once, few, many or a size class.

>TRBJ2-5|once|12|NA|TRBV5-1
CASSLDSQTQYF
TGCGCCAGCAGCTTGGACAGTCAGACCCAGTACTTC
>TRBJ1-1|many|13|TRBD1|TRBV28
CATKGQPNAEAFF
TGTGCCACGAAGGGACAGCCTAACGCTGAAGCTTTCTTT
>TRBJ2-3|NA|17|TRBD2|TRBV27
CASSLYALAEGTDTQYF
TGTGCCAGCAGTTTATATGCTCTAGCGGAAGGCACAGATACGCAGTATTTT
>TRBJ2-1|once|15|TRBD2|TRBV28
CASSLTSGRIHEQFF
TGTGCCAGCAGTCTCACTAGCGGGAGAATCCATGAGCAGTTCTTC
>TRBJ1-2|few|15|NA|TRBV7-8
CASSLERDTSYGYTF
TGTGCCAGCAGCCTGGAACGGGACACCTCATATGGCTACACCTTC
>TRBJ2-2|NA|18|TRBD1|TRBV5-6
CASSSGQGRRANTGELFF
TGTGCCAGCAGCTCGGGACAGGGTCGGAGGGCGAACACCGGGGAGCTGTTTTTT
>TRBJ2-1|once|14|TRBD1|TRBV9
CASSVGGQEGEQFF
TGTGCCAGCAGCGTAGGGGGACAGGAGGGTGAGCAGTTCTTC
>TRBJ2-7|NA|13|TRBD2|TRBV7-9
CASRTSGSYEQYF
TGTGCCAGCAGGACTAGCGGGAGTTACGAGCAGTACTTC
>TRBJ2-1|NA|15|TRBD2|TRBV7-3
CASSSTSGRYNEQFF
TGTGCCAGCAGCTCAACTAGCGGGAGATACAATGAGCAGTTCTTC
>TRBJ1-3|once|15|NA|TRBV18
CASSPAASSGNTIYF
TGTGCCAGCTCACCCGCAGCTAGCTCTGGAAACACCATATATTTT
>TRBJ2-1|NA|16|TRBD2|TRBV2
CASKRGSGRGYNEQFF
TGTGCCAGCAAAAGGGGTAGCGGGAGGGGGTACAATGAGCAGTTCTTC
>TRBJ2-2|NA|14|TRBD1|TRBV6-6
CASRDSRRTGELFF
TGTGCCAGCCGGGACAGCCGGCGCACCGGGGAGCTGTTTTTT
>TRBJ1-5|few|16|NA|TRBV27
CASSSTPGDSNQPQHF
TGTGCCAGCAGTTCCACCCCCGGGGATAGCAATCAGCCCCAGCATTTT
>TRBJ2-7|NA|18|TRBD2|TRBV15
CATSRGGWETSETYEQYF
TGTGCCACCAGCAGAGGAGGGTGGGAGACTAGCGAGACCTACGAGCAGTACTTC
>TRBJ2-5|NA|18|TRBD2|TRBV5-4
CASSPAPGLAGRGETQYF
TGTGCCAGCAGCCCGGCCCCTGGACTAGCGGGAAGAGGGGAGACCCAGTACTTC
>TRBJ1-5|NA|13|NA|TRBV7-9
CASSLQENQPQHF
TGTGCCAGCAGCCTCCAAGAGAATCAGCCCCAGCATTTT
>TRBJ2-7|NA|15|TRBD2|TRBV19
CASRVLAGDNYEQYF
TGTGCCAGCCGAGTTCTAGCGGGAGATAACTACGAGCAGTACTTC
>TRBJ2-3|NA|13|NA|TRBV14
CASSQVLTDTQYF
TGTGCCAGCAGCCAAGTCTTGACAGATACGCAGTATTTT
>TRBJ2-7|NA|13|TRBD1|TRBV28
CASSPVVRDRVYF
TGTGCCAGCAGTCCCGTGGTCCGGGACAGGGTGTACTTC
>TRBJ1-1|once|17|NA|TRBV13
CASSLGFQATMNTEAFF
TGTGCCAGCAGCTTAGGGTTCCAGGCCACCATGAACACTGAAGCTTTCTTT
>TRBJ1-2|many|14|NA|TRBV5-4
CASSLGPPGYGYTF
TGTGCCAGCAGCTTGGGACCCCCGGGGTATGGCTACACCTTC
>TRBJ1-4|NA|17|NA|TRBV18
CASSPLRLQGKNEKLFF
TGTGCCAGCTCACCCTTACGTCTACAGGGAAAGAATGAAAAACTGTTTTTT
>TRBJ1-2|NA|15|TRBD1|TRBV25-1
CASSEDRRANYGYTF
TGTGCCAGCAGTGAGGACAGGAGAGCTAACTATGGCTACACCTTC
>TRBJ2-1|once|16|NA|TRBV19
CASSIGGRSSYNEQFF
TGTGCCAGTAGTATAGGAGGGAGAAGCTCCTACAATGAGCAGTTCTTC
>TRBJ2-1|NA|16|NA|TRBV19
CASSGVGGGLYNEQFF
TGTGCCAGTAGTGGGGTAGGGGGGGGGCTCTACAATGAGCAGTTCTTC
>TRBJ2-4|NA|14|TRBD2|TRBV10-2
CASKAGGLGNIQYF
TGCGCCAGCAAAGCGGGAGGGTTGGGAAACATTCAGTACTTC
>TRBJ2-6|NA|18|NA|TRBV27
CASSLWGEEDSGANVLTF
TGTGCCAGCAGTTTATGGGGGGAGGAGGACTCTGGGGCCAACGTCCTGACTTTC
>TRBJ2-1|NA|15|NA|TRBV18
CASSPLSTRSGEQFF
TGTGCCAGCTCACCACTATCTACTAGGTCGGGTGAGCAGTTCTTC
>TRBJ2-4|NA|16|NA|TRBV7-7
CASSLAERQPKNIQYF
TGTGCTAGCAGCTTAGCGGAGCGACAGCCCAAAAACATTCAGTACTTC
>TRBJ2-5|NA|14|TRBD2|TRBV19
CASTGGPYQETQYF
TGTGCCAGTACGGGGGGACCCTACCAAGAGACCCAGTACTTC
>TRBJ1-1|NA|17|NA|TRBV2
CASSEPNDRSVNTEAFF
TGTGCCAGCAGTGAACCTAATGACCGAAGCGTGAACACTGAAGCTTTCTTT
>TRBJ2-7|NA|14|NA|TRBV19
CASSSQGGTYEQYF
TGTGCCAGTAGTAGTCAGGGGGGAACCTACGAGCAGTACTTC
>TRBJ1-5|NA|16|NA|TRBV28
CASSLSERGTNQPQHF
TGTGCCAGCAGTTTATCTGAACGGGGGACCAATCAGCCCCAGCATTTT
>TRBJ2-1|NA|11|NA|TRBV6-6
CASSPAEGQFF
TGTGCCAGCAGCCCCGCTGAGGGGCAGTTCTTC
>TRBJ2-1|NA|14|TRBD2|TRBV11-3
CASSQAGVGGEQFF
TGTGCCAGCAGCCAAGCGGGAGTCGGGGGTGAGCAGTTCTTC
>TRBJ2-1|NA|13|NA|TRBV7-9
CASKQAPLNEQFF
TGTGCCAGCAAACAGGCTCCTCTAAATGAGCAGTTCTTC
>TRBJ1-2|NA|13|NA|TRBV19
CASTPRGRYGYTF
TGTGCCAGTACCCCAAGGGGAAGGTATGGCTACACCTTC
>TRBJ2-2|NA|16|TRBD1|TRBV28
CASSSVGTGFTGELFF
TGTGCCAGCAGTTCCGTCGGGACAGGGTTCACCGGGGAGCTGTTTTTT
>TRBJ2-2|NA|15|TRBD2|TRBV2
CASRRLAGETGELFF
TGTGCCAGCAGAAGACTAGCGGGAGAGACCGGGGAGCTGTTTTTT
>TRBJ2-2|NA|15|TRBD1|TRBV19
CASISGGEGNGELFF
TGTGCCAGTATCTCAGGGGGCGAGGGGAACGGGGAGCTGTTTTTT
>TRBJ2-5|NA|14|TRBD2|TRBV7-9
CASSPGGGQETQYF
TGTGCCAGCAGCCCGGGAGGGGGTCAAGAGACCCAGTACTTC
>TRBJ2-7|NA|18|TRBD2|TRBV5-1
CASSFGWGTSQITYEQYF
TGCGCCAGCAGCTTTGGTTGGGGGACTAGCCAAATAACCTACGAGCAGTACTTC
>TRBJ2-7|NA|14|NA|TRBV7-9
CASSPAGITYEQYF
TGTGCCAGCAGCCCTGCGGGTATCACCTACGAGCAGTACTTC
>TRBJ2-1|NA|15|TRBD2|TRBV5-1
CASSQPSGRSNEQFF
TGCGCCAGCAGCCAACCTAGCGGGAGAAGCAATGAGCAGTTCTTC
>TRBJ2-3|few|14|NA|TRBV5-1
CASSFDYSTDTQYF
TGCGCCAGCAGCTTTGACTACAGCACAGATACGCAGTATTTT
>TRBJ2-2|NA|17|TRBD1|TRBV23-1
CASSPPAHRGPAGELFF
TGCGCCAGCAGTCCCCCGGCGCACAGGGGGCCGGCCGGGGAGCTGTTTTTT
>TRBJ1-2|NA|12|NA|TRBV29-1
CSVEPGNYGYTF
TGCAGCGTTGAGCCGGGTAACTATGGCTACACCTTC
>TRBJ1-5|NA|12|NA|TRBV5-6
CASSRYNQPQHF
TGTGCCAGCAGCCGTTACAATCAGCCCCAGCATTTT
>TRBJ1-3|NA|14|NA|TRBV6-5
CASSYSTGGNTIYF
TGTGCCAGCAGTTACTCGACAGGCGGAAACACCATATATTTT
>TRBJ2-3|NA|14|TRBD1|TRBV27
CASSRTGGPDTQYF
TGTGCCAGCAGTCGCACAGGGGGCCCAGATACGCAGTATTTT
>TRBJ1-2|NA|14|NA|TRBV6-1
CASSESVPNDGYTF
TGTGCCAGCAGTGAATCAGTTCCAAATGATGGCTACACCTTC
>TRBJ2-1|NA|15|NA|TRBV5-1
CASSLTGDGVNEQFF
TGCGCCAGCAGCTTAACGGGAGATGGGGTCAATGAGCAGTTCTTC
>TRBJ2-5|NA|10|NA|TRBV29-1
CSAGGETQYF
TGCAGCGCGGGTGGGGAGACCCAGTACTTC
>TRBJ2-2|NA|16|TRBD2|TRBV7-3
CASSNGLAGDVGELFF
TGTGCCAGCAGCAATGGACTAGCGGGAGATGTGGGGGAGCTGTTTTTT
>TRBJ2-1|NA|15|NA|TRBV7-3
CASSLSPGEFNEQFF
TGTGCCAGCAGCTTATCCCCGGGAGAGTTCAATGAGCAGTTCTTC
>TRBJ1-2|NA|15|NA|TRBV12-5
CASGLVRHGEEGYTF
TGTGCTAGTGGTTTGGTAAGGCACGGAGAGGAAGGCTACACCTTC
>TRBJ2-7|NA|12|NA|TRBV10-1
CASSESGREQYF
TGCGCCAGCAGTGAGTCGGGGCGCGAGCAGTACTTC
>TRBJ2-3|NA|17|TRBD2|TRBV5-1
CASSGGFGLAGPDTQYF
TGCGCCAGCAGCGGGGGCTTCGGACTAGCGGGACCAGATACGCAGTATTTT